This record concerns one TCR beta chain sequence. Its specificity is not known. The sample is drawn from a study of cytomegalovirus exposure and HLA in healthy donors. Study-wide results and limits: The classifier was said to identify cytomegalovirus status with high specificity and sensitivity. Investigators reported 164 TCR beta chains as tied to cytomegalovirus.

Germline V gene lookup returns CDR1 LNHDA and CDR2 SQIVND (reference sequence). V was cut by 2 bases and J by 2 bases, with 7 bases left in between. The CDR3 is 14 amino acids. The method was immunoSEQ multiplex PCR; TCRdb's version includes in-frame clones alone and lacks a portion of them. The sample carries 160,000 or so clones, approximately 86% recorded once. The source of this sequence is a man aged 25 to 40 in good health and CMV-seropositive. The specimen sequenced was PBMCs. V and J are TRBV19 and TRBJ1-5; TRBD1 is a possible D gene (6 bases). CDR3 nucleotide sequence: TGTGCCAGTAGTATATCAGGGGGCAATCAGCCCCAGCATTTT. This encodes CASSISGGNQPQHF.